Below are 3 T cell receptor beta chains sequenced from a single sample in a study of T cells in Graves' hyperthyroidism and ophthalmopathy. From RNA transcripts, TCR beta CDR3 regions were amplified. The HTBI primer set drove a first-round RT-PCR of the TCR CDR3. A single record per CDR3 protein comes from TCRdb applying MiXCR to the multiplex PCR reads. The data show 550,000 to 600,000 distinct CDR3 sequences, 13% to 15% seen once. The sample comprised blood. These TCRs come from a woman between 18 and 29 years old with Graves' ophthalmopathy.

This clonotype appeared a few times. The chain joins TRBV20-1 to TRBJ2-1; 11 nucleotides match TRBD2. Per germline, CDR1 DFQATT and CDR2 SNEGSKA (reference sequence). V shed 2 bases and J 8 bases; nucleotides not matched to a gene: 11. The CDR3 is made up of 16 amino acids. CDR3 sequence reads: CSARSGGPTSGDEQFF. The CDR3 bases are TGCAGTGCTAGATCCGGAGGGCCGACTAGCGGGGATGAGCAGTTCTTC.

This clonotype was found many times. This chain links TRBV15 with TRBJ2-2, with TRBD1 matching 8 bases. CDR3 length: 16 amino acids. Germline V gene sequence: CDR1 LNHNV, CDR2 YYDKDF (reference sequence). V shed 5 bases, J shed 4 bases, and the junction held 9 bases outside the gene matches. The CDR3 region is CATSGAGGAGTGELFF. The CDR3 DNA follows: TGTGCCACCAGCGGAGCAGGGGGCGCAGGCACCGGGGAGCTGTTTTTT.

This clonotype was counted at least ten times. This sequence joins TRBV28 and TRBJ2-1; D is uncertain. This CDR3 is 16 amino acids long. Germline V gives CDR1 MDHEN, CDR2 SYDVKM. V lost 3 bases and J 4 bases, leaving 16 bases between the germline ends. The CDR3 loop is CASSFGWSAEYNEQFF. In DNA, the CDR3 is TGTGCCAGCAGTTTTGGGTGGAGTGCCGAATACAATGAGCAGTTCTTC.